Shown below are 8 T cell receptor beta chains from a single sample sequenced in a study of T cells in Graves' hyperthyroidism and ophthalmopathy (dated by TCRdb to between 2018 and 2020). Library prep was done by multiplex PCR. Data came from an Illumina HiSeq 2000. The TCR beta CDR3 regions were amplified from RNA transcripts. A first-round RT-PCR of the TCR CDR3 used the HTBI primer set with the Qiagen OneStep RT-PCR kit. TCRdb's own reprocessing of the public reads used fastp at Q25 and MiXCR and kept productive beta chains. Merged by CDR3 protein, the rows form single entries marked with the most common genes and DNA. This sample gives hundreds of thousands of distinct CDR3 sequences in total; over 35% of them show up just once. The top ten clones comprise about a third of the sample. The specimen was blood. The receptors originated from a woman aged 40 to 50 with Graves' hyperthyroidism.

In this sample, this clonotype turned up a few times. The chain uses TRBV6-5 and TRBJ1-2; 7 bases are shared with TRBD1. The CDR3 runs 14 residues. CDR1 is MNHEY and CDR2 is SVGAGI in the germline V gene. With 6 bases clipped from V and 8 bases from J, the junction kept 12 bases outside the gene matches. CDR3 loop: CASRPPDRMTGYTF. The CDR3 DNA reads as TGTGCCAGCAGGCCCCCGGACAGGATGACGGGCTACACCTTC.

Remarks on this clonotype: One end of the junction varies from germline; a read error may be responsible. The J gene is TRBJ2-2, the V gene TRBV24-1; TRBD2 aligns across 9 bases. CDR1 is KGHDR and CDR2 is SFDVKD in the germline V gene. This CDR3 has 17 amino acids. CDR3 sequence: CASSLAGLASRTGELFF. The DNA for the CDR3 is TGTGCCAGCAGTTTGGCGGGACTAGCTAGTCGGACCGGGGAGCTGTTTTTT.

This clonotype has only a few counts. The rearrangement joins TRBV20-1 to TRBJ2-5; 9 bases are shared with TRBD2. The CDR3 has 15 amino acids. Germline CDR1 is DFQATT and CDR2 is SNEGSKA (reference sequence). V shed 4 bases, J shed 4 bases, and the junction held 10 bases outside the gene matches. CDR3 protein: CSAMGLAGLGETQYF. In nucleotides, the CDR3 is TGCAGTGCTATGGGGCTAGCGGGATTAGGAGAGACCCAGTACTTC.

This clonotype has a count of ten or more. The V gene is TRBV4-1, the J gene TRBJ2-5; D could derive from TRBD1 or TRBD2 (7 bases each). Germline V gene lookup returns CDR1 MGHRA and CDR2 YSYEKL. The CDR3 runs 15 residues. Trimming took off 0 bases at V and 7 bases at J, with 15 bases between the two ends. The CDR3 sequence is CASSQDSDREGTQYF. In DNA form, the CDR3 reads TGCGCCAGCAGCCAAGATTCCGACAGGGAGGGGACCCAGTACTTC.

This clonotype was seen many times. The V and J genes are TRBV7-2 and TRBJ1-4; D remains ambiguous. The CDR3 is 15 amino acids. Germline V gene lookup returns CDR1 SGHTA and CDR2 FQGNSA. Trimming pared 5 bases from V and 3 bases from J, leaving 13 bases between. The CDR3: CASSLGRAPNEKLFF. The DNA for the CDR3 is TGTGCCAGCAGCCTAGGTCGGGCCCCTAATGAAAAACTGTTTTTT.

The rearrangement links TRBV6-5 to TRBJ1-2, with no clear D. This CDR3 region has 14 residues. Trimming cost V 7 bases and J 6 bases, with 18 bases left between them. CDR1 is MNHEY and CDR2 is SVGAGI in the germline V gene. The CDR3 sequence: CASTTGAGGHGYTF. CDR3 sequence (DNA): TGTGCCAGCACCACGGGAGCGGGAGGTCATGGCTACACCTTC.

This clonotype was seen ten or more times. The chain joins TRBV2 to TRBJ1-2; 7 bases are shared with TRBD1. The CDR3 totals 14 residues. Germline V lookup: CDR1 SNHLY, CDR2 FYNNEI. The J segment lost 4 bases and the V segment lost 5 bases, leaving 7 bases of the junction unmatched. The CDR3 region is CASSPGQASYGYTF. The CDR3 nucleotides are TGTGCCAGCAGTCCTGGACAGGCGAGCTATGGCTACACCTTC.

This clonotype was seen ten or more times. V gene TRBV5-1 combines with J gene TRBJ1-2; no firm D call. The germline V and J ends were trimmed by 0 bases and 8 bases, with 14 bases remaining between them. Germline-derived CDR1 and CDR2 are SGHRS and YFSETQ. The CDR3 contains 14 residues. CDR3 amino acids: CASSLEGTGRGYTF. The CDR3 DNA follows: TGCGCCAGCAGCTTGGAAGGAACGGGAAGAGGCTACACCTTC.